The clone carrying this T cell receptor (beta chain) was counted ten times or more. This CDR3 comprises 13 residues. Germline V gives CDR1 DFQATT, CDR2 SNEGSKA (reference sequence). J gave up 2 bases and V 6 bases, and 4 bases lay outside the gene matches. This record belongs to a study of T cells in Graves' hyperthyroidism and ophthalmopathy. TCR beta CDR3 sequences were amplified from RNA transcripts. The HTBI primer set drove a first-round RT-PCR of the TCR CDR3. TCRdb re-analysed the multiplex PCR reads in MiXCR, keeping a single row per CDR3 protein. Found here are more than 350,000 distinct CDR3 sequences, 13% to 15% of them singletons; the top ten hold around 20%.

The chain combines TRBV20-1 with TRBJ2-7; 10 positions agree with TRBD2. Sequenced input: blood. The sequence was collected from a woman in her sixties with Graves' ophthalmopathy. CDR3 region: CSARAGGTYEQYF. Here the CDR3 DNA reads TGCAGTGCCCGAGCGGGAGGGACCTACGAGCAGTACTTC.